This T cell receptor (beta chain) was documented in a study of T cell responses to AZD1222 COVID-19 vaccine. General study results and limits: Females outnumbered males among donors, who were mostly white British; clonal diversity was possibly underestimated.

CDR1 and CDR2 (germline): MDHEN, SYDVKM. V gave up 6 bases and J gave up 5 bases, with 13 bases separating them. The CDR3 is made up of 13 amino acids. The assay was immunoSEQ multiplex PCR, and TCRdb's table has in-frame clones only and misses some. The profile shows tens of thousands of clones, about 89% of them singletons. About this clone: As yet, its antigen is unknown.

The sequencing here drew on peripheral blood, taken 28 days after the second AZD1222 dose. The chain carries TRBV28 and TRBJ1-2, with no clear D. This TCR was recovered from an adult who received the AZD1222 COVID-19 vaccine. The CDR3 sequence is CASRPTHNYGYTF. CDR3 DNA: TGTGCCAGCAGGCCAACCCACAATTATGGCTACACCTTC.